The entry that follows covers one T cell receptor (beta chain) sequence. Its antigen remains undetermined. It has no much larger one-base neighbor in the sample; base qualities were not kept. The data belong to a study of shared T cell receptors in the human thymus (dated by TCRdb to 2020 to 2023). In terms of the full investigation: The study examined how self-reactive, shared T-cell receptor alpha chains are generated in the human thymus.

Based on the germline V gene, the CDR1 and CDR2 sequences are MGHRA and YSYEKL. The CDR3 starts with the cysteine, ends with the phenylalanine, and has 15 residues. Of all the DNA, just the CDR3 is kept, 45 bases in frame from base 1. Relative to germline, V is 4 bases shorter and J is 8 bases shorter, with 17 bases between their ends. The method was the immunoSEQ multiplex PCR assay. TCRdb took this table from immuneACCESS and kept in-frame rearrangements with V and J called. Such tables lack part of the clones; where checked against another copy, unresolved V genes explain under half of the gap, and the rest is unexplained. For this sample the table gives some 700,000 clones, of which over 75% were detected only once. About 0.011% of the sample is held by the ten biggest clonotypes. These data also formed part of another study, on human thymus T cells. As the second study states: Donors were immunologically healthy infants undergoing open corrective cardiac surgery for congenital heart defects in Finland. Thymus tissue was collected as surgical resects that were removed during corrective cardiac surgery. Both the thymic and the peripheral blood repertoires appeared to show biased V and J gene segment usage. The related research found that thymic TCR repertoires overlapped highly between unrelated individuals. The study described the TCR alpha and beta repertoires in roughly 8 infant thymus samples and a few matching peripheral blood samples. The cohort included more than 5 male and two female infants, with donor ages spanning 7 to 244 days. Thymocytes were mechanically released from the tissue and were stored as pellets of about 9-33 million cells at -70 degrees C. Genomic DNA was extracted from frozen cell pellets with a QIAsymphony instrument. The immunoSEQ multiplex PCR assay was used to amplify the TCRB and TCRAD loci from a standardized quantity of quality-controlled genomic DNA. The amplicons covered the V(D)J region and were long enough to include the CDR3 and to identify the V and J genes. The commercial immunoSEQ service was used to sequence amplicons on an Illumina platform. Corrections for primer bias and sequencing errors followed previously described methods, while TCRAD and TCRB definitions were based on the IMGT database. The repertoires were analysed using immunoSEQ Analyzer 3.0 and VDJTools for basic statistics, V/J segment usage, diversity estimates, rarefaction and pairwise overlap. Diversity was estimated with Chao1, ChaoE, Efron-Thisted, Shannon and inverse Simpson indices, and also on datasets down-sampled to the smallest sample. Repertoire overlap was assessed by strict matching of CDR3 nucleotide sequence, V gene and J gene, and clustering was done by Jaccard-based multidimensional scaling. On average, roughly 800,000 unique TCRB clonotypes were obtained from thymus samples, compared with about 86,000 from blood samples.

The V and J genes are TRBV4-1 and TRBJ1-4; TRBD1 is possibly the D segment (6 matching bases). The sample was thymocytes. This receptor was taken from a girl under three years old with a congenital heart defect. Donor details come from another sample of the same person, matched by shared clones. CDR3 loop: CASSPMPGRGEKLFF. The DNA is TGCGCCAGCAGCCCGATGCCAGGCAGGGGCGAAAAACTGTTTTTT.